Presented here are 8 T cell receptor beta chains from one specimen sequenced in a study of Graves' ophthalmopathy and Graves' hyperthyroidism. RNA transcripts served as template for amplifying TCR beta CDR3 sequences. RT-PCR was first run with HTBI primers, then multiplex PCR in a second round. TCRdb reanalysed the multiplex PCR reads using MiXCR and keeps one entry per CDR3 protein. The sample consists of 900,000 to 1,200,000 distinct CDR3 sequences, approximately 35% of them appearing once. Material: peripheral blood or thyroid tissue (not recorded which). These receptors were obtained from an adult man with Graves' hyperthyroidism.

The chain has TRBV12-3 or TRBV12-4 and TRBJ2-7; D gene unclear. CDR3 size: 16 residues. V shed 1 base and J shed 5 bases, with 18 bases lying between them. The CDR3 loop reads CASSLDDRFVDNEQYF. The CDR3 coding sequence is TGTGCCAGCAGTTTAGACGACCGCTTTGTTGACAACGAGCAGTACTTC.

CDR3 sequence reads: CASSRIGQSYEQYF. CDR3 nucleotide sequence: TGTGCCAGCAGCAGAATAGGGCAGAGCTACGAGCAGTACTTC. The V and J genes are TRBV11-2 and TRBJ2-7; D gene uncertain. The V and J ends lost 5 bases and 3 bases respectively, with 14 bases between them. Germline CDR1 SGHAT, CDR2 FQNNGV. The CDR3 length is 14 residues.

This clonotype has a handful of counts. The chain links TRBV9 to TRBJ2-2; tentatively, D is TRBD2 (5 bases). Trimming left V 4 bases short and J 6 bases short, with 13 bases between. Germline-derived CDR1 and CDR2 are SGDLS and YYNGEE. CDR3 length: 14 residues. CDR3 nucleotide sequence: TGTGCCAGCAGCCGCCAAGCGGTAGCCGGGGAGCTGTTTTTT. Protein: CASSRQAVAGELFF.

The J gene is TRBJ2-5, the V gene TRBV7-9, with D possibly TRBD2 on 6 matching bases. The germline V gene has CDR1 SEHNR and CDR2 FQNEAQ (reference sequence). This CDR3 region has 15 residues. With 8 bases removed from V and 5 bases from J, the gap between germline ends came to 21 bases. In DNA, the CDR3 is TGTGCCAGCTTAAGACAAACCGGGAGTGGGGAGACCCAGTACTTC. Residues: CASLRQTGSGETQYF.

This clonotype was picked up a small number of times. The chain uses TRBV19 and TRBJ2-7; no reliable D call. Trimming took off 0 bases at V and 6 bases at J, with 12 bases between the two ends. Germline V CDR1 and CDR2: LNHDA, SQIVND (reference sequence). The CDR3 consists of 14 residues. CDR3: CASSIDPLSSEQYF. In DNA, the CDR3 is TGTGCCAGTAGTATAGATCCCTTAAGCTCCGAGCAGTACTTC. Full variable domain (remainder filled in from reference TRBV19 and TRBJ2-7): DGGITQSPKYLFRKEGQNVTLSCEQNLNHDAMYWYRQDPGQGLRLIYYSQIVNDFQKGDIAEGYSVSREKKESFPLTVTSAQKNPTAFYLCASSIDPLSSEQYFGPGTRLTVT.

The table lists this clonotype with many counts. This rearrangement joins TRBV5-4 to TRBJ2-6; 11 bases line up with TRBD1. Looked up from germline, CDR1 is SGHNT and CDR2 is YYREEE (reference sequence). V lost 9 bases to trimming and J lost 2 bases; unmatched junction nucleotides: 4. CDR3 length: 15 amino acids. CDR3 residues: CATGTGGTGANVLTF. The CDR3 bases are TGTGCCACCGGGACAGGGGGGACTGGGGCCAACGTCCTGACTTTC. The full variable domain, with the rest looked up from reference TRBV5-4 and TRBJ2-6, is ETGVTQSPTHLIKTRGQQVTLRCSSQSGHNTVSWYQQALGQGPQFIFQYYREEENGRGNFPPRFSGLQFPNYSSELNVNALELDDSALYLCATGTGGTGANVLTFGAGSRLTVL.

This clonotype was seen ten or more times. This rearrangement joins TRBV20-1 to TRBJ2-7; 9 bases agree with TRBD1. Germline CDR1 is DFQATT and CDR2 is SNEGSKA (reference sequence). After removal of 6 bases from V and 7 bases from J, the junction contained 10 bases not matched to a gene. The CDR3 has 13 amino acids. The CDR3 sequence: CSANRDRAPEQYF. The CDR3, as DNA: TGCAGTGCCAACCGGGACAGGGCCCCTGAGCAGTACTTC.

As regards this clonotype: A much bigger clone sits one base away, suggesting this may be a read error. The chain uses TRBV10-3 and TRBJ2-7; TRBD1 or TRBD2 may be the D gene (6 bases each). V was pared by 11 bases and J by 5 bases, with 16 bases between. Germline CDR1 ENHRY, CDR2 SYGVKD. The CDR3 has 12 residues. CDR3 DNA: TGTGCCGCAGGAGGGGGGATGAACGAGCAGTACTTC. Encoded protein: CAAGGGMNEQYF.